Here is one TCR beta chain with its context. Its specific antigen is unknown. No base qualities exist here, and no much larger clone lies one base off it. Spanning cysteine to phenylalanine, the CDR3 consists of 14 amino acids. Of all the DNA, just the CDR3 is kept, 42 bases in frame from base 1. From a lookup of the germline V gene, CDR1 and CDR2 are SGHRS and YFSETQ. The V end gives up 4 bases and the J end 6 bases, leaving 8 bases in the junction not matched to a gene. The sample originates from a study of blood T cell repertoires in COVID-19 (dated by TCRdb to 2020 to 2021). Study-level background: Samples covering the acute and convalescent phases of COVID-19 were provided by collaborators in the United States, Italy and Spain. The samples were drawn from two sources: the first 160 participants of the ongoing ImmuneRACE study, and fewer than 1,500 subjects contributed by 6 global collaborators. Deeply sampled blood TCRbeta repertoires from subjects exposed to, actively infected with, or recovered from COVID-19 were included in the dataset. Where available, HLA class I and class II types were taken from metadata supplied by the sample provider and were not determined by assay-based typing. The repertoires were released in a freely available public database intended as a resource for research on the immune response to SARS-CoV-2. The sample metadata nearly always contained a de-identified subject ID, COVID-19 status, age in years and sex. The material from the prospective study consisted of cDNA or gDNA derived from T cells, B-cell-depleted T cells, or PBMCs.

Whole blood was collected in K2EDTA tubes by collaborating institutions according to the institutions' own protocols. For TCRbeta analysis, collaborators shipped samples in one of three forms: frozen whole blood, isolated PBMCs, or DNA extracted from either of those sample types. Here is what the overall study found, with its caveats: Clinical and demographic metadata were provided uncurated, with the amount varying by source and participant.

TCRbeta CDR3 regions were amplified from genomic DNA by means of the immunoSEQ Assay, a bias-controlled multiplex PCR. Regarding the original processing steps: Nucleated cell counts per sample were estimated from amplification of reference gene primers within the assay. To quantify the absolute abundance of each unique TCRbeta CDR3 rearrangement, sequence reads were collapsed and filtered. For each sample, productive Simpson clonality was calculated by taking the square root of Simpson's diversity index across productive rearrangements. Held by TCRdb, this immuneACCESS table contains in-frame sequences only and omits some clones. Under half of the omission traces to an unresolved V gene where checked; the cause of the rest is unknown. V and J calls and clone size are copied from that table; D and trimming were computed from the DNA. In this sample the table shows 55,000 to 85,000 clones, over 75% of which occur a single time. Clones ranked in the top ten supply 5% to 5.5% of the sample.

Source material: peripheral blood. This TCR was recovered from a woman aged 18-29 years with acute or convalescent COVID-19. The receptor chain draws on TRBV5-1 and TRBJ2-3, and 7 junction bases match TRBD1. The CDR3 region has the sequence CASSRQGEGDTQYF. In nucleotides, the sequence is TGCGCCAGCAGCCGGCAGGGGGAAGGGGATACGCAGTATTTT.